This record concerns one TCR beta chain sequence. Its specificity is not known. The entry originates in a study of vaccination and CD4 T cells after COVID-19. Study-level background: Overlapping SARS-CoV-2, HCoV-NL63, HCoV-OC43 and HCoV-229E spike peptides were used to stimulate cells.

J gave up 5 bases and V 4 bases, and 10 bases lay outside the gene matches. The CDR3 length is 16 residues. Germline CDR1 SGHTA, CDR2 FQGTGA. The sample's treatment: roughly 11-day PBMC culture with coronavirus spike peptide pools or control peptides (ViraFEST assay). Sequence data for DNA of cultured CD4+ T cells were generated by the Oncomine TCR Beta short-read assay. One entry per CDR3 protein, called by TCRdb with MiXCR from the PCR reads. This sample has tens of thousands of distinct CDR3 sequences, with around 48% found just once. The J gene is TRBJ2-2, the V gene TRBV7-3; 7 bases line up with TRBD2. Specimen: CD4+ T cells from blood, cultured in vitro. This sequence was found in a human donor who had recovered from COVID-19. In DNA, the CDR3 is TGTGCCAGCAGCTCCCGGACTAGTGGCAAAACCGGGGAGCTGTTTTTT. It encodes CASSSRTSGKTGELFF.